The 26 T cell receptor beta chains listed next were all sequenced from one sample in a study of T cell repertoires in cytomegalovirus infection. These receptors lack a known antigen. TCRdb used MiXCR to reprocess the reads, holding one entry per CDR3 protein. The sample holds roughly 500,000 distinct CDR3 sequences, about 33% seen once. Sequenced here: cultured PBMCs, sampled from culture after CMV antigen stimulation. Source of these receptors: a human donor in good health (CMV status not recorded). Some clones in this sample may be carry-over from other donors' samples.

This clonotype has just a few counts. This sequence joins TRBV3-1 and TRBJ1-6; TRBD1 is a possible D gene (6 bases). V lost 1 base to trimming and J lost 7 bases, with 11 bases between them. CDR1 is LGHDT, CDR2 YNNKEL, per germline (reference sequence). The length of the CDR3 is 15 residues. The chain's CDR3 is CASSQGRTVNSPLHF. For the CDR3, the DNA is TGTGCCAGCAGCCAAGGTAGGACAGTCAATTCACCCCTCCACTTT.

This clonotype was counted only a few times. The chain recombines TRBV2 with TRBJ2-1; D remains unclear. The CDR3 length is 18 residues. Per germline, CDR1 SNHLY and CDR2 FYNNEI. Deletions cut 2 bases from V and 5 bases from J, with 22 bases between. CDR3 sequence: CASSELARIPFDDNEQFF. The CDR3 bases are TGTGCCAGCAGTGAACTGGCTAGGATACCCTTCGATGACAATGAGCAGTTCTTC.

V gene TRBV19 combines with J gene TRBJ2-5; D assignment may be TRBD1 or TRBD2 (6 bases each). The CDR3 is made up of 16 amino acids. The V end was cut by 3 bases, the J end by 0 bases, with 14 bases between. The germline V gene has CDR1 LNHDA and CDR2 SQIVND (reference sequence). The CDR3 here is CASSIPGAYYQETQYF. The CDR3 DNA follows: TGTGCCAGTAGTATCCCGGGGGCTTACTACCAAGAGACCCAGTACTTC.

This clonotype was seen only a few times. The V gene is TRBV10-3, the J gene TRBJ2-5; tentative D call: TRBD1 (6 bases). The V gene's germline CDR1 is ENHRY and CDR2 SYGVKD. V lost 0 bases to trimming and J lost 5 bases, with 10 bases between them. CDR3 length: 14 amino acids. The CDR3 sequence: CAISESSGAETQYF. The CDR3 DNA reads TGTGCCATCAGTGAGTCATCAGGGGCTGAGACCCAGTACTTC.

The V call is TRBV29-1, the J call TRBJ1-1; weak D call: TRBD1 (5 bases). The CDR3 is 13 amino acids. Germline lookup yields CDR1 SQVTM and CDR2 ANQGSEA. With 6 bases removed from V and 0 bases from J, the gap between germline ends came to 11 bases. CDR3 bases: TGCAGCGTGGTGGGACTTATGAACACTGAAGCTTTCTTT. The encoded protein is CSVVGLMNTEAFF.

The gene calls are TRBV7-3 and TRBJ2-1; D possibly uses TRBD1 or TRBD2 (5 bases each). Per the germline V gene, CDR1 is SGHTA and CDR2 is FQGTGA. The CDR3 covers 16 residues. V was shortened by 1 base and J by 9 bases, with 19 bases between the two germline ends. CDR3 DNA: TGTGCCAGCAGCTTAAAACCGAGACAGCGGTCGACTGAGCAGTTCTTC. It translates to CASSLKPRQRSTEQFF.

This clonotype was counted a few times. This chain links TRBV20-1 with TRBJ2-1, with 14 bases identical to TRBD2. CDR1 and CDR2 (germline): DFQATT, SNEGSKA (reference sequence). Unmatched junction bases numbered 2, after V lost 3 bases and J lost 1 base. The CDR3 extends over 16 amino acids. The CDR3 loop is CSARGLAGVSYNEQFF. For the CDR3, the DNA is TGCAGTGCTAGGGGACTAGCGGGAGTATCCTACAATGAGCAGTTCTTC.

The CDR3 here is CASSLTASGYTQYF. DNA for the CDR3: TGTGCCAGCAGCTTAACGGCTAGCGGATATACGCAGTATTTT. The rearrangement links TRBV7-3 to TRBJ2-3; 7 bases match TRBD2. V lost 0 bases, J lost 7 bases, and 4 bases stayed unmatched. CDR1 and CDR2 from the germline V gene are SGHTA and FQGTGA. The CDR3 is 14 residues long.

V usage is TRBV30 and J usage is TRBJ2-3, with a possible D match to TRBD2 (5 bases). The V gene's germline CDR1 is GTSNPN and CDR2 SVGIG (reference sequence). The V gene lost 0 bases and the J gene lost 6 bases, with 10 bases spanning the gap. This CDR3 contains 13 residues. The chain's CDR3 is CAWSVRPGDTQYF. The DNA of the CDR3 is TGTGCCTGGAGTGTACGGCCGGGGGATACGCAGTATTTT.

This clonotype was detected only a few times. V is TRBV23-1 and J is TRBJ2-7, with TRBD1 matching over 7 bases. TRBV23-1 has ORF status, its function being uncertain. The CDR3 runs 15 residues. V shed 2 bases, J shed 2 bases, and the junction held 6 bases outside the gene matches. CDR3 coding DNA: TGCGCCAGCAGTCAAGTGGGGACAGCCGCCTACGAGCAGTACGTC. Protein: CASSQVGTAAYEQYV.

The chain carries TRBV15 and TRBJ1-3; TRBD1 is a possible D gene (5 bases). CDR3 size: 13 residues. The V gene's germline CDR1 is LNHNV and CDR2 YYDKDF (reference sequence). V was clipped by 8 bases and J by 3 bases, with 11 bases between them. CDR3 sequence reads: CATGTTDGNTIYF. For the CDR3, the DNA is TGTGCCACCGGGACGACCGATGGAAACACCATATATTTT.

A word on this clonotype: A much larger clone is a single base away; this may be a read error. The V call is TRBV11-2, the J call TRBJ2-3, with TRBD2 identical over 10 bases. Trimming took 6 bases from V and 2 from J; bases not matched to a gene: 5. There are 15 residues in the CDR3. Germline CDR1 is SGHAT and CDR2 is FQNNGV. In DNA form, the CDR3 reads TGTGCCAGCAGATTAAGCGGGAGGGCCACAGATACGCAGTATTTT. This gives the protein CASRLSGRATDTQYF.

This clonotype came up a few times. The chain combines TRBV7-8 with TRBJ2-2, with D perhaps TRBD1 or TRBD2 (5 bases each). Germline CDR1 and CDR2: SGHVS and FQNEAQ. The V and J ends lost 11 bases and 3 bases respectively, with 19 bases between them. The CDR3 covers 15 residues. CDR3 sequence: CAGTRGGLHTGELFF. DNA of the CDR3: TGTGCCGGAACTAGGGGCGGGTTACACACCGGGGAGCTGTTTTTT.

This sequence joins TRBV6-5 and TRBJ2-5; TRBD2 matches at 8 bases. The CDR3 has 14 residues. CDR1 MNHEY and CDR2 SVGAGI come from the germline V gene. The V segment lost 5 bases and the J segment 7 bases; nucleotides outside the gene matches: 9. CDR3 protein: CASSRSGEEGTQYF. The CDR3 coding sequence is TGTGCCAGCAGTCGTAGCGGGGAGGAGGGGACCCAGTACTTC.

A few counts support this clonotype. This chain uses TRBV20-1 with TRBJ2-3; 7 nucleotides align to TRBD2. After removal of 6 bases from V and 5 bases from J, the junction contained 20 bases not matched to a gene. CDR1 and CDR2 from the germline V gene are DFQATT and SNEGSKA (reference sequence). CDR3 length equals 17 residues. The CDR3 DNA is TGCAGTGCCGTTACTCTCGCGGGCGGGAGTTATCAAGATACGCAGTATTTT. Protein product: CSAVTLAGGSYQDTQYF.

As to this clonotype: A much larger clonotype is one base distant, so this may be a read error. The chain has TRBV5-6 and TRBJ1-2; no definite D call. This CDR3 is built from 11 residues. CDR1 is SGHDT, CDR2 YYEEEE, per germline. The CDR3 sequence: CASGLWGGYTF. The CDR3 DNA is TGTGCCAGCGGCTTGTGGGGTGGCTACACCTTC.

A few counts support this clonotype. The chain is built from TRBV28 and TRBJ2-2, with D possibly matching TRBD1 (5 bases). Germline V CDR1 and CDR2: MDHEN, SYDVKM. Trimming removed 2 bases at V and 4 bases at J, with 8 bases between. This CDR3 has 14 residues. The CDR3 DNA follows: TGTGCCAGCAGTTTAACAGGCACCACCGGGGAGCTGTTTTTT. Protein sequence: CASSLTGTTGELFF.

This clonotype has at least ten counts. The chain carries TRBV12-3 or TRBV12-4 and TRBJ2-7; D remains ambiguous. The CDR3 covers 13 residues. Trimming removed 3 bases at V and 2 bases at J, with 8 bases between. CDR3 region: CASSFLGTYEQYF. The CDR3 region has the DNA TGTGCCAGCAGTTTTTTGGGGACCTACGAGCAGTACTTC.

The rearrangement uses TRBV12-3 or TRBV12-4 and TRBJ2-2; D is ambiguous. Trimming pared 7 bases from V and 4 bases from J, leaving 16 bases between. The CDR3 contains 15 residues. CDR3 in DNA: TGTGCCAGCACCTCGGGCCGTTCGGGCACCGGGGAGCTGTTTTTT. It is translated as CASTSGRSGTGELFF.

The chain recombines TRBV2 with TRBJ2-5, with 7 bases matching TRBD2. The trim removed 1 base at V and 5 bases at J, leaving 7 bases unmatched. Germline V gene sequence: CDR1 SNHLY, CDR2 FYNNEI. This CDR3 has 15 residues. CDR3 bases: TGTGCCAGCAGTGAAGGTTACGGGAGGCACGAGACCCAGTACTTC. Protein sequence: CASSEGYGRHETQYF.

This clonotype was seen a handful of times. This chain uses TRBV4-3 with TRBJ2-4; D gene uncertain. The CDR3 consists of 15 residues. Germline V gene lookup returns CDR1 LGHNA and CDR2 YSLEER. Trimming shortened V by 4 bases and J by 6 bases, and 16 bases separated the two germline ends. The CDR3 sequence: CASSPEAMKGNIQYF. DNA of the CDR3: TGCGCCAGCAGCCCCGAGGCCATGAAGGGAAACATTCAGTACTTC.

A few counts support this clonotype. V and J are TRBV10-3 and TRBJ1-5; D gene unclear. V was clipped by 8 bases and J by 0 bases, with 14 bases between them. Germline CDR1 is ENHRY and CDR2 is SYGVKD. The CDR3 is made up of 15 amino acids. In DNA form, the CDR3 reads TGTGCCATCGGATCCGGCGGAGATAGCAATCAGCCCCAGCATTTT. This gives the protein CAIGSGGDSNQPQHF.

About this clonotype: The final CDR3 position lacks the conserved phenylalanine or tryptophan, pointing to a likely read error. This chain connects TRBV6-2 or TRBV6-3 to TRBJ2-2; 11 positions match TRBD2. Germline lookup yields CDR1 MNHEY and CDR2 SVGEGT. This CDR3 region has 17 residues. The J segment lost 4 bases and the V segment lost 6 bases, leaving 10 bases of the junction unmatched. CDR3 loop: CASRVTSSGRFTGELFY. CDR3 coding DNA: TGTGCCAGCAGAGTTACGTCTAGCGGGAGGTTCACCGGGGAGCTGTTTTAT.

This clonotype was detected many times. This rearrangement joins TRBV7-2 to TRBJ2-3; the match to TRBD2 covers 7 bases. CDR1 and CDR2 from the germline V gene are SGHTA and FQGNSA. The CDR3 is made up of 16 amino acids. Trimming at V came to 2 bases and at J to 5 bases, leaving 10 bases not matched to a gene. The CDR3 nucleotides are TGTGCCAGCAGCTTATGGGCTAGCGGAGGCCGAGATACGCAGTATTTT. Amino acids: CASSLWASGGRDTQYF.

This clonotype was counted only a few times. The chain combines TRBV19 with TRBJ1-5; D is uncertain. The V gene lost 3 bases and the J gene lost 3 bases, with 12 bases spanning the gap. The CDR3 has 15 residues. Germline CDR1 is LNHDA and CDR2 is SQIVND (reference sequence). The CDR3 DNA reads as TGTGCCAGTAGTATGCTCGTCGGATTCAATCAGCCCCAGCATTTT. Its translation is CASSMLVGFNQPQHF.

The chain combines TRBV6-1 with TRBJ2-3; D possibly corresponds to TRBD1 (5 bases). V lost 6 bases and J lost 2, with 12 bases in between. Germline V lookup: CDR1 MNHNS, CDR2 SASEGT. The CDR3 totals 14 residues. The CDR3 sequence is CASRSGQTTDTQYF. The CDR3 DNA reads TGTGCCAGCAGATCCGGACAAACCACAGATACGCAGTATTTT.